The 20 T cell receptor beta chains below come from one sample, sequenced in a study of cytomegalovirus exposure and HLA in healthy donors. PCR was performed using 60 Vbeta and 13 Jbeta primers. Generated by immunoSEQ multiplex PCR, the TCRdb table keeps only in-frame clones and is missing some. The table lists some 53,000 clones. Sequenced input: PBMCs. The receptor set was obtained from a woman between 55 and 75 years old in good health and CMV-seropositive.

The chain combines TRBV7-9 with TRBJ1-4, with D unresolved. Germline assignment: CDR1 SEHNR and CDR2 FQNEAQ (reference sequence). V was trimmed by 6 bases and J by 7 bases, leaving 18 bases between them. The CDR3 is 15 amino acids. The CDR3 loop is CASSPEGLVGEKLFF. In nucleotides, the CDR3 is TGTGCCAGCAGTCCCGAGGGTTTGGTGGGTGAAAAACTGTTTTTT.

V and J are TRBV9 and TRBJ1-3, with D uncertain. The CDR3 covers 17 residues. The germline CDR1 and CDR2 sequences are SGDLS and YYNGEE. V lost 0 bases and J lost 4, with 17 bases in between. The CDR3 DNA reads TGTGCCAGCAGCGTAGACGGCGGGCGACGCGGCGGAAACACCATATATTTT. It specifies CASSVDGGRRGGNTIYF.

This chain connects TRBV6-5 to TRBJ2-5, with D possibly TRBD2 on 5 matching bases. Trimming removed 4 bases at V and 3 bases at J, with 15 bases between. Germline CDR1 is MNHEY and CDR2 is SVGAGI. This CDR3 region has 15 residues. CDR3 loop: CASSSPPSGKETQYF. The CDR3 DNA follows: TGTGCCAGCAGTTCCCCCCCGAGCGGAAAAGAGACCCAGTACTTC.

The V and J genes are TRBV6-5 and TRBJ1-4; possibly TRBD1 for D (6 bases). The CDR3 has 15 amino acids. The ends were cut back, 2 bases at V and 7 bases at J, with 14 bases in the middle. Germline V lookup: CDR1 MNHEY, CDR2 SVGAGI. The CDR3 DNA sequence: TGTGCCAGCAGTTACGGGGGGGGAGGGGGTGAAAAACTGTTTTTT. Translating gives CASSYGGGGGEKLFF.

The chain employs TRBV5-1 and TRBJ2-7, with D perhaps given as TRBD1 or TRBD2 (5 bases each). Germline CDR1 and CDR2: SGHRS and YFSETQ. V lost 4 bases and J 5 bases, leaving 16 bases between the germline ends. The CDR3 is made up of 14 amino acids. In nucleotides, the CDR3 is TGCGCCAGCAGCGTGGAGGCAGGGCACCACGAGCAGTACTTC. It encodes CASSVEAGHHEQYF. Looking up the rest from reference TRBV5-1 and TRBJ2-7 gives the full variable domain: KAGVTQTPRYLIKTRGQQVTLSCSPISGHRSVSWYQQTPGQGLQFLFEYFSETQRNKGNFPGRFSGRQFSNSRSEMNVSTLELGDSALYLCASSVEAGHHEQYFGPGTRLTVT.

This clone is medium-sized (0.01 to 0.1%) by frequency. Within the sample, other DNA sequences also encode this same CDR3. The V call is TRBV13, the J call TRBJ2-5; D is unclear. V dropped 5 bases and J dropped 3 bases, with 4 bases sitting between them. The CDR3 runs 11 residues. Germline V lookup: CDR1 PRHDT, CDR2 FYEKMQ (reference sequence). CDR3 DNA sequence: TGTGCCAGCAGCCAGAAAGAGACCCAGTACTTC. It translates to CASSQKETQYF. The whole variable domain, filled in from reference TRBV13 and TRBJ2-5, reads AAGVIQSPRHLIKEKRETATLKCYPIPRHDTVYWYQQGPGQDPQFLISFYEKMQSDKGSIPDRFSAQQFSDYHSELNMSSLELGDSALYFCASSQKETQYFGPGTRLLVL.

CDR3 DNA: TGTGCCAGCAGCTGGGGGGGCAGCGGGGATGGCTACACCTTC. Translation gives CASSWGGSGDGYTF. The chain combines TRBV7-9 with TRBJ1-2; TRBD1 might be the D (6 bases). The germline gives CDR1 SEHNR, CDR2 FQNEAQ (reference sequence). CDR3 length: 14 residues. V lost 4 bases, J lost 6 bases, and 15 bases lay in between.

This rearrangement joins TRBV5-1 to TRBJ1-1; D gene unclear. V lost 2 bases and J lost 1, with 9 bases in between. The CDR3 sequence is 14 residues long. The V gene's germline CDR1 is SGHRS and CDR2 YFSETQ. CDR3 amino acids: CASSFNTANTEAFF. The CDR3 DNA reads as TGCGCCAGCAGCTTTAACACAGCGAACACTGAAGCTTTCTTT.

The gene calls are TRBV6-5 and TRBJ1-1; TRBD1 might be the D (6 bases). Trimming stripped 6 bases from V and 0 bases from J, with 11 bases between. In germline, CDR1 is MNHEY, CDR2 SVGAGI. The CDR3 is 14 residues long. The CDR3 is CASSRDIMNTEAFF. The CDR3 DNA follows: TGTGCCAGCAGCCGGGACATCATGAACACTGAAGCTTTCTTT.

This chain links TRBV6-5 with TRBJ1-1; D is possibly TRBD1 (5 bases). Looked up from germline, CDR1 is MNHEY and CDR2 is SVGAGI. The CDR3 extends over 13 amino acids. V dropped 5 bases and J dropped 1 base, with 8 bases sitting between them. Written as DNA, the CDR3 is TGTGCCAGCAGTCAACAGGCGAACACTGAAGCTTTCTTT. Translated, it gives CASSQQANTEAFF.

This rearrangement joins TRBV5-4 to TRBJ2-7, with 11 bases that match TRBD2. The J segment lost 5 bases and the V segment lost 4 bases, leaving 17 bases of the junction unmatched. The CDR3 consists of 18 residues. Germline V gene lookup returns CDR1 SGHNT and CDR2 YYREEE (reference sequence). CDR3: CASSTLGETSGGRDEQYF. In nucleotides, the CDR3 is TGTGCCAGCAGCACCCTTGGCGAAACTAGCGGGGGAAGGGACGAGCAGTACTTC.

This chain connects TRBV10-1 to TRBJ2-3; the D gene is possibly TRBD1 (5 bases). The CDR3 spans 14 residues. V was pared by 8 bases and J by 2 bases, with 14 bases between. Germline CDR1 reads WNHNN; CDR2 reads SYGVQD (reference sequence). The CDR3 DNA is TGCGCCAGCTCCCCGCTGGGGCCCACAGATACGCAGTATTTT. It translates to CASSPLGPTDTQYF.

The chain links TRBV6-6 to TRBJ1-1; 8 positions agree with TRBD1. Germline V gene data show CDR1 as MNHNY and CDR2 as SVGAGI (reference sequence). V shed 6 bases and J 4 bases; nucleotides not matched to a gene: 7. This CDR3 is 14 amino acids long. The CDR3 DNA reads as TGTGCCAGCAGAGCCTCTACAGGGGGCACTGAAGCTTTCTTT. Translation gives CASRASTGGTEAFF.

The CDR3 is CASSTGESNEKLFF. CDR3 coding DNA: TGTGCCAGCAGCACAGGGGAGTCTAATGAAAAACTGTTTTTT. The rearrangement uses TRBV5-4 and TRBJ1-4, with 7 bases matching TRBD1. Trimming at V came to 4 bases and at J to 3 bases, leaving 3 bases not matched to a gene. Germline V lookup: CDR1 SGHNT, CDR2 YYREEE (reference sequence). The CDR3 is 14 amino acids. The full variable domain, in which reference TRBV5-4 and TRBJ1-4 provide the parts outside the CDR3, is ETGVTQSPTHLIKTRGQQVTLRCSSQSGHNTVSWYQQALGQGPQFIFQYYREEENGRGNFPPRFSGLQFPNYSSELNVNALELDDSALYLCASSTGESNEKLFFGSGTQLSVL.

The rearrangement joins TRBV9 to TRBJ2-7, with 12 positions matching TRBD1. Germline V gene data show CDR1 as SGDLS and CDR2 as YYNGEE. The CDR3 sequence is 15 residues long. The V and J ends lost 0 bases and 5 bases, in that order; junction bases with no gene match: 3. The CDR3, as DNA: TGTGCCAGCAGCGTAGGGGACAGGGGGCGGAACGAGCAGTACTTC. Its translation is CASSVGDRGRNEQYF.

This chain joins TRBV19 and TRBJ2-7, with 7 bases aligning to TRBD2. CDR1 LNHDA and CDR2 SQIVND come from the germline V gene (reference sequence). The CDR3 length is 12 residues. V shed 2 bases and J 5 bases; nucleotides not matched to a gene: 0. The CDR3 region is CASSIRGDEQYF. DNA for the CDR3: TGTGCCAGTAGTATACGGGGGGACGAGCAGTACTTC.

The chain combines TRBV6-6 with TRBJ2-1; 8 positions agree with TRBD1. Trimming took 6 bases from V and 2 from J; bases not matched to a gene: 6. The CDR3 spans 15 residues. Germline lookup yields CDR1 MNHNY and CDR2 SVGAGI (reference sequence). CDR3 DNA: TGTGCCAGCAGGAAAGACAGGGGTCCCTACAATGAGCAGTTCTTC. Amino acids: CASRKDRGPYNEQFF.

The chain couples TRBV4-1 to TRBJ1-2; D is undetermined. Germline CDR1 and CDR2: MGHRA and YSYEKL. This CDR3 is 15 amino acids long. The V end was cut by 2 bases, the J end by 5 bases, with 15 bases between. In DNA, the CDR3 is TGCGCCAGCAGCCAATGGGTCGGGTCCTCATATGGCTACACCTTC. Protein: CASSQWVGSSYGYTF.

The chain recombines TRBV7-9 with TRBJ1-4, with TRBD1 as a possible D gene (5 bases). This CDR3 region has 14 residues. The V gene's germline CDR1 is SEHNR and CDR2 FQNEAQ (reference sequence). Trimming left V 5 bases short and J 4 bases short, with 11 bases between. The CDR3 DNA is TGTGCCAGCAGCGCGACAGAAATTAATGAAAAACTGTTTTTT. As protein: CASSATEINEKLFF. Combining the CDR3 with reference TRBV7-9 and TRBJ1-4 gives the whole variable domain DTGVSQNPRHKITKRGQNVTFRCDPISEHNRLYWYRQTLGQGPEFLTYFQNEAQLEKSRLLSDRFSAERPKGSFSTLEIQRTEQGDSAMYLCASSATEINEKLFFGSGTQLSVL.

Comments on this clone: The junction departs from the called germline gene at one end, perhaps through a read error. This rearrangement joins TRBV27 to TRBJ1-5, with D tentatively TRBD1 (6 bases). Germline lookup yields CDR1 MNHEY and CDR2 SMNVEV (reference sequence). CDR3 size: 16 residues. The DNA for the CDR3 is TGTGCCAGCAGGCGCGGGGGCGGGGATAGCAATCAGCACCAGCATTTT. Translation gives CASRRGGGDSNQHQHF.